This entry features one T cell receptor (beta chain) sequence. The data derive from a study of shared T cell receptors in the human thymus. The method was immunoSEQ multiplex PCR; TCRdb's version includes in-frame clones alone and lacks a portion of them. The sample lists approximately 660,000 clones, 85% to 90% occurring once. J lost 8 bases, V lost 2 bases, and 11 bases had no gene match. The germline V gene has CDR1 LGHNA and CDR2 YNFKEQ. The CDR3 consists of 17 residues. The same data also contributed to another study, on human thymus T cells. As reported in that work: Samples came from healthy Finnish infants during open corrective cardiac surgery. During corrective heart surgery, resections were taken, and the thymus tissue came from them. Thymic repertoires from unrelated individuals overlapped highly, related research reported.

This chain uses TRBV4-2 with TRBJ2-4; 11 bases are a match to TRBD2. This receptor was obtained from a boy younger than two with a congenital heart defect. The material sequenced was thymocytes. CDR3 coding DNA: TGTGCCAGCAGCCAACCAAGTCATAGCGGGAGGGGATACATTCAGTACTTC. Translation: CASSQPSHSGRGYIQYF.